The 2 T cell receptor beta chains given below trace back to one sample, sequenced in a study of blood T cells in healthy people across ages. For the second PCR, which ran for roughly 6 to 12 cycles, a sample-barcoded 5' primer and a J-beta primer mix were used. A single record per CDR3 protein comes from TCRdb applying MiXCR to the 5' RACE reads. Of more than 900,000 distinct CDR3 sequences in the sample, about 29% were seen once. Another study also made use of these data, one on T cells of mothers and their children.

Source material: blood. Receptor source: a woman in her 40s in good health.

The chain uses TRBV20-1 and TRBJ2-1; perhaps TRBD1 as D (6 bases). V was cut by 3 bases and J by 3 bases, with 12 bases left in between. The germline gives CDR1 DFQATT, CDR2 SNEGSKA (reference sequence). The CDR3 consists of 14 residues. The CDR3 DNA reads TGCAGTGCTAGGGGGGACACGGGCTACAATGAGCAGTTCTTC. Translation gives CSARGDTGYNEQFF.

There are many counts of this clonotype. This chain joins TRBV28 and TRBJ2-1, with a possible D match to TRBD1 (6 bases). The CDR3 sequence is 16 residues long. CDR1 MDHEN and CDR2 SYDVKM come from the germline V gene. V was clipped by 2 bases and J by 0 bases, with 11 bases between them. CDR3 sequence: CASSLRGKGSYNEQFF. In DNA, the CDR3 is TGTGCCAGCAGTTTAAGGGGGAAGGGCTCCTACAATGAGCAGTTCTTC.